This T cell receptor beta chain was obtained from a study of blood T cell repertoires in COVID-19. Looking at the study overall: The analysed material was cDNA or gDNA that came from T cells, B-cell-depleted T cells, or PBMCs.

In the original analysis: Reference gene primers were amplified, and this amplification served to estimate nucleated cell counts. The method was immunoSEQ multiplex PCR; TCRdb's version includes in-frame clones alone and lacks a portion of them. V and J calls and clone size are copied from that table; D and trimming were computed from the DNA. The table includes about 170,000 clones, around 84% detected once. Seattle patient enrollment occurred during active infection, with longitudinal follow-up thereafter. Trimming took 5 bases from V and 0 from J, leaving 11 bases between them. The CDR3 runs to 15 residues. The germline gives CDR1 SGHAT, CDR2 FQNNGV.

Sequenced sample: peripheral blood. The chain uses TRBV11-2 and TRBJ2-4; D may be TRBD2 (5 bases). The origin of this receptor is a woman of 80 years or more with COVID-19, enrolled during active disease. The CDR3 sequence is CASSLLAVAKNIQYF. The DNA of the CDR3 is TGTGCCAGCAGCCTCCTAGCAGTAGCCAAAAACATTCAGTACTTC.